The sequence of this TCR beta chain was determined in a study of cytomegalovirus exposure and HLA in healthy donors. The overall study: Sequencing of about 179 million T cells in an earlier analysis found 100 million to 140 million unique TCR beta sequences. HLA-typed donors were the source of around 77 million unique TCRs held in an early data release.

The PCR ran on 60 Vbeta and 13 Jbeta primers. The protocol was immunoSEQ multiplex PCR, while the TCRdb copy is restricted to in-frame clones and leaves out a portion. The sample yields under 95,000 clones, 75% seen once. Study-wide results and caveats: Evidence from a later analysis indicated that most CMV-associated TCR beta chains looked HLA-restricted.

Germline-derived CDR1 and CDR2 are LNHNV and YYDKDF (reference sequence). V was trimmed by 3 bases and J by 1 base, leaving 13 bases between them. The CDR3 sequence is 15 residues long. Despite likely unrecorded immune exposures, the donors were nominally healthy at the time of sampling. Points on this clone: Its cognate antigen is unknown.

The chain links TRBV15 to TRBJ2-7; perhaps TRBD1 as D (6 bases). The receptor's source is a man aged 35 to 55 in good health and CMV-seronegative. Specimen: PBMCs. For the CDR3, the DNA is TGTGCCACCAGCAGGGTCCAGGGGCGTTCCTACGAGCAGTACTTC. It encodes CATSRVQGRSYEQYF.